These T cell receptor beta chains were read from a single sample in a study of blood T cell repertoires in COVID-19. TCRdb's copy holds only in-frame clones and misses some; the assay was immunoSEQ multiplex PCR. The table has about 210,000 clones, over 75% seen once; the top ten hold nearly 9.5%. The specimen was PBMCs or T cells enriched from blood (not recorded which). These receptor sequences come from a man aged 35-49 years who had recovered from COVID-19. Each CDR3 is given without its conserved first and last residue. D genes are given only for firm matches.

- | TRBJ1-5 | TRBV19 | ASGYRGRGNQPQH
- | TRBJ2-2 | TRBV19 | ASTPSTGELF
- | TRBJ2-1 | TRBV4-1 | ASSQDSGGNEQF
- | TRBJ2-5 | TRBV5-1 | ASSLRAPSGTLVVETQY
TRBD1 | TRBJ2-7 | TRBV9 | ASSVETGEADEQY
TRBD2 | TRBJ2-1 | TRBV7-8 | ASSLDLGLAGGELNEQF
- | TRBJ1-6 | TRBV5-5 | ASSLSGVGNSPLH
TRBD1 | TRBJ2-7 | TRBV10-3 | ATEGQGAYEQY
- | TRBJ1-5 | TRBV30 | AWSAPNSNQPQH
TRBD1 | TRBJ2-7 | TRBV6-6 | ATQSQGAGEQY
TRBD2 | TRBJ2-1 | TRBV27 | ASSLRGGLNEQF
- | TRBJ2-3 | TRBV5-4 | ASSRYWGVTDTQY
TRBD1 | TRBJ2-1 | TRBV6-5 | ASRDTGQYNEQF
- | TRBJ2-1 | TRBV18 | ASSPPVRDHNEQF
TRBD2 | TRBJ2-5 | TRBV5-1 | ASSLERGPQETQY
- | TRBJ1-1 | TRBV18 | ASSPVQGKATEAF
- | TRBJ1-1 | TRBV5-1 | ASRPGSSLNTEAF
TRBD2 | TRBJ2-6 | TRBV18 | ASSLGPRREGTGANVLT
- | TRBJ1-1 | TRBV19 | ASSIVRGNTEAF
TRBD1 | TRBJ2-4 | TRBV6-5 | ASSPGQHVNIQY
TRBD1 | TRBJ1-2 | TRBV7-9 | ASSLAGDRGIYGYT
TRBD2 | TRBJ2-5 | TRBV5-1 | ASSLRTSEIGGTQY
TRBD1 | TRBJ1-2 | TRBV5-1 | ASSALQGDYGYT
- | TRBJ2-5 | TRBV5-4 | ASSFGFAQAETQY
- | TRBJ1-3 | TRBV20-1 | SAIDSSGNTIY
TRBD2 | TRBJ2-3 | TRBV24-1 | ATSGTSGTTDTQY
TRBD1 | TRBJ2-2 | TRBV5-6 | ASSSRQGTGELF
TRBD1 | TRBJ1-2 | TRBV4-1 | ASSPIEGQANYGYT
- | TRBJ1-2 | TRBV30 | AWRRLWGDYGYT
- | TRBJ1-4 | TRBV27 | ASSLSREQGRREKLF
TRBD1 | TRBJ2-1 | TRBV27 | ASRMDRGSYNEQF
- | TRBJ1-5 | TRBV6-2/TRBV6-3 | ASSRSDPSANQPQH
TRBD1 | TRBJ1-2 | TRBV15 | ATSPRTGGPRTYGYT
- | TRBJ1-4 | TRBV6-5 | ASSKQGFNNEKLF
- | TRBJ1-2 | TRBV7-9 | ASTNSPGGGARHT
- | TRBJ1-5 | TRBV6-4 | ASSEVAGSNQPQH
TRBD1 | TRBJ2-2 | TRBV12-5 | ASGMGTGGAGGELF
- | TRBJ2-1 | TRBV24-1 | ATSDSTSLMEF
TRBD1 | TRBJ1-6 | TRBV18 | ASSPSPLGGLSSYNSPLH
- | TRBJ1-2 | TRBV12-5 | ASGMTANYGYT
- | TRBJ2-7 | TRBV5-6 | ASSLSGEQY
- | TRBJ2-1 | TRBV6-4 | ASSAGTQPTMKQF
- | TRBJ1-5 | TRBV15 | ATSRAQKNQPQH
- | TRBJ1-5 | TRBV5-1 | ASSPGTPNQPQH
- | TRBJ1-4 | TRBV2 | ASSELSHIENEKLF
TRBD1 | TRBJ1-1 | TRBV18 | ASSPSGQGSTEAF
TRBD2 | TRBJ2-1 | TRBV18 | ASSPQLAGGPLNEQF
- | TRBJ1-2 | TRBV19 | ASTPVDRGSNYGYT
- | TRBJ1-2 | TRBV14 | ASSQDSYRTN